This TCR beta chain was found in a study of OX40 agonist ivuxolimab in advanced cancers. Profiled with immunoSEQ multiplex PCR; TCRdb holds only in-frame clones, not every one. The table includes fewer than 60,000 clones, about 81% detected once. The CDR3 covers 21 residues. Germline values: CDR1 MGHRA, CDR2 YSYEKL. The V gene end was trimmed by 4 bases and the J gene end by 4 bases; junction bases not matched to a gene: 23. The chain uses TRBV4-1 and TRBJ1-2; 11 bases align to TRBD1. Specimen: CD4+ or CD8+ T cells sorted from blood, collected in a trial of the OX40 agonist ivuxolimab. This sequence was found in an adult with an advanced solid tumor such as melanoma, head and neck, liver or kidney cancer. CDR3: CASSPSTFPGQGVRVFYGYTF. The DNA of the CDR3 is TGCGCCAGCAGCCCCTCAACCTTCCCGGGACAGGGGGTGCGGGTGTTCTATGGCTACACCTTC.